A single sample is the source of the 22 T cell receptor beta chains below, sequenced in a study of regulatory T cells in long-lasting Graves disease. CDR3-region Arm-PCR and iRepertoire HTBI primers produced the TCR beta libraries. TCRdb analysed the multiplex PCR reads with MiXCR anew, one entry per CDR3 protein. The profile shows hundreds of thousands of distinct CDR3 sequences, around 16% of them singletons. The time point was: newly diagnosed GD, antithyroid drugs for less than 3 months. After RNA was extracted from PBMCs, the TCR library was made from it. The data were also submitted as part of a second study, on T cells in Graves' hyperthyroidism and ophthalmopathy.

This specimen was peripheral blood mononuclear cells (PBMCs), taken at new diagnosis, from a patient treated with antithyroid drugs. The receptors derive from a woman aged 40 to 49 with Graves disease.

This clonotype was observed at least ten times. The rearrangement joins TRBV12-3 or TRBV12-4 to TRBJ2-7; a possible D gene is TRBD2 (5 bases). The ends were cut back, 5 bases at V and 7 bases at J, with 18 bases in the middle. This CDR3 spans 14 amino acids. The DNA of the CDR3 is TGTGCCAGCAGTGCTGGGCTACCGCCGGGGGAGCAGTACTTC. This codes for CASSAGLPPGEQYF.

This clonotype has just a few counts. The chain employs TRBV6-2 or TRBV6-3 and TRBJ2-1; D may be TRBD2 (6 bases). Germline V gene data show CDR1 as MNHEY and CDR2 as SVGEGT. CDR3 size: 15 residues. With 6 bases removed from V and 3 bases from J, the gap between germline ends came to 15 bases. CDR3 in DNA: TGTGCCAGCAGCCCTTTAGCGGAGATCTACAATGAGCAGTTCTTC. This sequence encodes CASSPLAEIYNEQFF.

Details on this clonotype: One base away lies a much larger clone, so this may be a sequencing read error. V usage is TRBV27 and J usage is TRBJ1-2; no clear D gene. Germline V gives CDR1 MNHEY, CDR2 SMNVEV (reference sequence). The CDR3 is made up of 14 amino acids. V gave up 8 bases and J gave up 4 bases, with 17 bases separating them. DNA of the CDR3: TGTGCCAGCGGTCCCTCCATTAATCCCTATGGCTACACCTTC. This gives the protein CASGPSINPYGYTF.

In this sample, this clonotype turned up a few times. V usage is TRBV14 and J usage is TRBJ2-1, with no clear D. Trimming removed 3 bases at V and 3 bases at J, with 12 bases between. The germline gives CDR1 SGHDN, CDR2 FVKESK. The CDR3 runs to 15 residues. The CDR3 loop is CASSQTWVDYNEQFF. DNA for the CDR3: TGTGCCAGCAGCCAGACTTGGGTGGACTACAATGAGCAGTTCTTC.

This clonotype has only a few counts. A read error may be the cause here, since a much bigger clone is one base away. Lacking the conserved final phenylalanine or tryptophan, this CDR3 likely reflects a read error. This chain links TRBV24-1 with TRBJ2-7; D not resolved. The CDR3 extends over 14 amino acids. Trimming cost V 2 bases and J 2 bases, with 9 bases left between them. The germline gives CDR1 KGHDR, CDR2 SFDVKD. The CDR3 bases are TGTGCCACCAGTGATTCAGGACGGCCCTACGAGCAGTACCTC. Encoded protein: CATSDSGRPYEQYL.

The CDR3 region has the DNA TGTGCCAGCAGCTTATATCCGGGACTAGCGGATTCTAGCACAGATACGCAGTATTTT. Translated, it gives CASSLYPGLADSSTDTQYF. The chain carries TRBV7-3 and TRBJ2-3; 11 positions agree with TRBD2. This CDR3 has 19 residues. Germline V gives CDR1 SGHTA, CDR2 FQGTGA. The V segment lost 2 bases and the J segment 0 bases; nucleotides outside the gene matches: 10. Supplemented by reference TRBV7-3 and TRBJ2-3, the full variable domain reads GAGVSQTPSNKVTEKGKYVELRCDPISGHTALYWYRQSLGQGPEFLIYFQGTGAADDSGLPNDRFFAVRPEGSVSTLKIQRTERGDSAVYLCASSLYPGLADSSTDTQYFGPGTRLTVL.

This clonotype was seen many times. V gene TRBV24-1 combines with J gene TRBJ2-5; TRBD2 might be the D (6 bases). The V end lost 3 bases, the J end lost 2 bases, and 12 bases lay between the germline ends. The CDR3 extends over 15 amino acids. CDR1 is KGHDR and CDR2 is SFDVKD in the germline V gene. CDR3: CATSDAGTGQETQYF. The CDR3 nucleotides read TGTGCCACCAGTGATGCCGGGACTGGACAAGAGACCCAGTACTTC.

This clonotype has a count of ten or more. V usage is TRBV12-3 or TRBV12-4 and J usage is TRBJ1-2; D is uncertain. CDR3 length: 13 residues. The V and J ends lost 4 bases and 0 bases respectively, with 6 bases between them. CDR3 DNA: TGTGCCAGCAGTTCAAGCTCTAACTATGGCTACACCTTC. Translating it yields CASSSSSNYGYTF.

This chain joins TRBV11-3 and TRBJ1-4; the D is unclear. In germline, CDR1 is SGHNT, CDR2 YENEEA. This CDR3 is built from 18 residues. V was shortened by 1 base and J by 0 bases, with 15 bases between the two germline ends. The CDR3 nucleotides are TGTGCCAGCAGCTTAGTGCTTAGTACGGCCGCAACTAATGAAAAACTGTTTTTT. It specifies CASSLVLSTAATNEKLFF.

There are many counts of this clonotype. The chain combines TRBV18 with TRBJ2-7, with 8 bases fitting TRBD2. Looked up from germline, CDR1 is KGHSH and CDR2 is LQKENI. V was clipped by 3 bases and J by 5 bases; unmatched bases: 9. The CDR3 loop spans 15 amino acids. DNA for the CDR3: TGTGCCAGCTCACCTCATGAGGGCGGGAGGAACGAGCAGTACTTC. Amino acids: CASSPHEGGRNEQYF.

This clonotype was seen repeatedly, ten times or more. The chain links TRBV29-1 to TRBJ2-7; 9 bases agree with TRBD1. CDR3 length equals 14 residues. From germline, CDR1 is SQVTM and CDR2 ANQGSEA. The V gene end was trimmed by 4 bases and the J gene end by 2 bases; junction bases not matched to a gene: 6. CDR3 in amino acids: CSVAQGQGAYEQYF. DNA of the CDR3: TGCAGCGTTGCCCAGGGACAGGGAGCCTACGAGCAGTACTTC.

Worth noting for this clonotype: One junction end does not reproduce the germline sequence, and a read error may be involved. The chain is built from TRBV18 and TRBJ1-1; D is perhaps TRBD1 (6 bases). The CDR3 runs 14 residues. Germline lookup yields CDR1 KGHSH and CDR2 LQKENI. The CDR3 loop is CASSPQGGNTEAVF. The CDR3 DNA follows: TGTGCCAGCTCACCACAGGGGGGGAACACTGAAGCTGTCTTT.

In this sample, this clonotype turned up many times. The CDR3 DNA follows: TGTGCCAGCAGCCCCTCAGGGGACACTGAAGCTTTCTTT. This sequence encodes CASSPSGDTEAFF. The J gene is TRBJ1-1, the V gene TRBV19, with a possible D match to TRBD1 (6 bases). Trimming pared 9 bases from V and 3 bases from J, leaving 14 bases between. Germline-derived CDR1 and CDR2 are LNHDA and SQIVND (reference sequence). This CDR3 region has 13 residues. Complete variable domain (other parts from reference TRBV19 and TRBJ1-1): DGGITQSPKYLFRKEGQNVTLSCEQNLNHDAMYWYRQDPGQGLRLIYYSQIVNDFQKGDIAEGYSVSREKKESFPLTVTSAQKNPTAFYLCASSPSGDTEAFFGQGTRLTVV.

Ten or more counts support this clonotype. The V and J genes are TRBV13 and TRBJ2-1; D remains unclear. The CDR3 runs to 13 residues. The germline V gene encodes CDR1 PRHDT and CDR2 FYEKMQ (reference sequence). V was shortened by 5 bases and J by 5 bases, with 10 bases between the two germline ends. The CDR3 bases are TGTGCCAGCAGCAGAGGACCTAACAATGAGCAGTTCTTC. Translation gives CASSRGPNNEQFF.

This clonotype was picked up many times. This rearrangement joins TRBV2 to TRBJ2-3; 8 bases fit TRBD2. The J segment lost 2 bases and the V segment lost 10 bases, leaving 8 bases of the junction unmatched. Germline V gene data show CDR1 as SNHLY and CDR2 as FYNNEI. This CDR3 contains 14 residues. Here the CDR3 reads CATAERGLTDTQYF. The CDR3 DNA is TGTGCCACTGCAGAGCGGGGGCTCACAGATACGCAGTATTTT. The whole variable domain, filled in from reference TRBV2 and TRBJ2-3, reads EPEVTQTPSHQVTQMGQEVILRCVPISNHLYFYWYRQILGQKVEFLVSFYNNEISEKSEIFDDQFSVERPDGSNFTLKIRSTKLEDSAMYFCATAERGLTDTQYFGPGTRLTVL.

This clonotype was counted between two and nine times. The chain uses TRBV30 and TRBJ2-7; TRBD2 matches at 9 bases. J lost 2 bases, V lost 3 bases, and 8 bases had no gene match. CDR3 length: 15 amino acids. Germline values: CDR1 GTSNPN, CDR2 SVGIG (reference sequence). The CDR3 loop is CAWRGSLAGPYEQYF. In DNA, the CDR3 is TGTGCCTGGAGGGGAAGCCTAGCGGGACCCTACGAGCAGTACTTC.

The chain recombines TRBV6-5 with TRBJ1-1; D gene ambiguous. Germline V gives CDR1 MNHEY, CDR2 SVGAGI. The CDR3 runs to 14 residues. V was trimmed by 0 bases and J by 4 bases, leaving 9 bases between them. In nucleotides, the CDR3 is TGTGCCAGCAGTTACTCGCGCCCGGGCACTGAAGCTTTCTTT. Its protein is CASSYSRPGTEAFF.

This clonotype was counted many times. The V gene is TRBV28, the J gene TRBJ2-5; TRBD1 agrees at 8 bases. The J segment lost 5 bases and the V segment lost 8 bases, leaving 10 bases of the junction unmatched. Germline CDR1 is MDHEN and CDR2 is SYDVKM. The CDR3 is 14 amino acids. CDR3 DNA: TGTGCCAGCGTTCGAGGACAGGGCGGGGAGACCCAGTACTTC. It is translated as CASVRGQGGETQYF.

The CDR3 is CASSLGRLAGSSSYNEQFF. Here the CDR3 DNA reads TGTGCCAGCAGCTTAGGGAGACTAGCGGGATCAAGTTCCTACAATGAGCAGTTCTTC. The gene calls are TRBV5-5 and TRBJ2-1, with 11 bases fitting TRBD2. The germline V gene encodes CDR1 SGHKS and CDR2 YYEKEE (reference sequence). J gave up 1 base and V 2 bases, and 11 bases lay outside the gene matches. The CDR3 contains 19 residues.

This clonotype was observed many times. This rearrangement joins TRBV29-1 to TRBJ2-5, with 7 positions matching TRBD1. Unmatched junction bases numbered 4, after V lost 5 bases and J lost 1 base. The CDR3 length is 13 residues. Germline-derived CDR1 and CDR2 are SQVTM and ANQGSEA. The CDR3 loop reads CSVPTGPQETQYF. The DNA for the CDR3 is TGCAGCGTTCCGACAGGGCCCCAAGAGACCCAGTACTTC.

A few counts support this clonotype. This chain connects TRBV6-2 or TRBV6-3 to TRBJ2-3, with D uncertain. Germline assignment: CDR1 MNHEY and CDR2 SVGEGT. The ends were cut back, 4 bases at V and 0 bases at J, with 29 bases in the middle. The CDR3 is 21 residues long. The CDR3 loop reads CASSSRTLGTTLSSSTDTQYF. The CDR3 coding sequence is TGTGCCAGCAGTTCTAGGACCCTCGGCACAACACTGTCTTCTAGCACAGATACGCAGTATTTT.

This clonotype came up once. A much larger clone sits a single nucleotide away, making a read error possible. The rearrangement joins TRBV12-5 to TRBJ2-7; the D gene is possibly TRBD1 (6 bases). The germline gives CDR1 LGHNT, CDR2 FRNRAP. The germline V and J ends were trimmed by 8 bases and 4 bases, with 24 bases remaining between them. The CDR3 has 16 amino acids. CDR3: CASTRSMTGPDYEQYF. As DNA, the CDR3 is TGTGCTAGTACCCGCTCTATGACAGGCCCTGATTACGAGCAGTACTTC.